This entry features one TCR beta chain sequence. Its specificity is unknown. These data are taken from a study of T cell responses to AZD1222 COVID-19 vaccine. Regarding the study as a whole: Unmutated variant regions reportedly attract nearly half of all spike-specific TCRs. Spike-specific TCR breadth and depth grew following two AZD1222 doses. The CD4 TCRs associated with vaccination extended across spike and predominated at 160-218 and 743-854.

CDR3 length: 16 amino acids. V dropped 7 bases and J dropped 2; count of bases not matched to a gene: 11. The germline V gene has CDR1 MGHDK and CDR2 SYGVNS. The method was immunoSEQ multiplex PCR; TCRdb's version includes in-frame clones alone and lacks a portion of them. The sample consists of about 140,000 clones, 85% to 95% of them appearing once. Here the sequenced sample was peripheral blood, taken on day 0 of AZD1222 vaccination. The V call is TRBV25-1, the J call TRBJ1-2; 9 positions agree with TRBD1. The clonotype originates from an adult in good health. The CDR3 DNA reads TGTGCCAGCATCTCATTGGGTACAGGGGGCAACTATGGCTACACCTTC. Translated, it gives CASISLGTGGNYGYTF.